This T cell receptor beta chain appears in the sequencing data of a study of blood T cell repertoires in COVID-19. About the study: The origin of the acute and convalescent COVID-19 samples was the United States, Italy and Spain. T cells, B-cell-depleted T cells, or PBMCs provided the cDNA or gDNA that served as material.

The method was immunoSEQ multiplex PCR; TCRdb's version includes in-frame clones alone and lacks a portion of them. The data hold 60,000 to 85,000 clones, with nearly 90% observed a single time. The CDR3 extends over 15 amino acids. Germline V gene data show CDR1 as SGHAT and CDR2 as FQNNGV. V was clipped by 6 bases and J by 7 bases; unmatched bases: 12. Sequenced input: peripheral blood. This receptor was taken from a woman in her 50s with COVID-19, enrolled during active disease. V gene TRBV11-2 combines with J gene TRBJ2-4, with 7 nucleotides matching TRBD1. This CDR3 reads CASSIHDRVQNIQYF. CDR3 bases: TGTGCCAGCAGTATACACGACAGGGTGCAGAACATTCAGTACTTC.